This T cell receptor beta chain was captured by sequencing in a study of glioma-infiltrating T cells after dendritic cell vaccination. CDR1 is SGHTA and CDR2 is FQGTGA in the germline V gene. The CDR3 sequence is 14 residues long. V was pared by 6 bases and J by 3 bases, with 0 bases of the junction left unmatched. Time point indicated: after dendritic cell vaccination, including at tumor progression/relapse. Primers: 60 V beta forward and 13 J beta reverse. TCRdb's copy holds only in-frame clones and misses some; the assay was immunoSEQ multiplex PCR. The sample has around 87,000 clones; around 83% are singletons.

The chain links TRBV7-3 to TRBJ2-1; 12 nucleotides agree with TRBD2. The input for sequencing was blood, taken after dendritic cell vaccination. The source is a human donor with glioblastoma. The CDR3 region is CASRLAGGYNEQFF. The CDR3 DNA is TGTGCCAGCAGACTAGCGGGGGGCTACAATGAGCAGTTCTTC.